The present entry profiles one TCR beta chain with its context. This clonotype has a count of ten or more. Its recognized antigen is unknown. The record has no base qualities; no much larger clone is one base away. Starting from 450 to 500 ng total RNA, TCRbeta-specific cDNA was produced by reverse transcription with a constant-region primer and ProtoScript II reverse transcriptase. TCRbeta libraries were built with three nested multiplex PCR rounds, a slightly modified ARM-PCR procedure. A final 25-cycle PCR with Deep VentR polymerase added sample barcodes and Illumina adapters. Before sequencing, amplicons of 200-500 bp were gel-purified using a QIAquick gel extraction kit. TCRbeta amplicons were sequenced on an Illumina HiSeq 2500 with 250-bp paired-end reads. From the authors' description of their analysis: Reads were quality-trimmed with Trimmomatic v0.33, and paired reads were merged with FLASH v1.2.11 to recover full CDR3 sequences. MiGEC v1.2.1b assigned V, D and J germline segments to the rearranged TCRbeta sequences. Clonotype statistics and Shannon-Wiener diversity indices were computed with VDJtools v1.0.0. Except for diversity analysis, only the 250 most abundant clonotypes of each sample were used in subsequent analyses to reduce sampling bias. TCRdb handled the public reads itself, with Q25 trimming in fastp and clone calling in MiXCR, and kept productive beta chains. Identical CDR3 proteins give one entry, which carries the most common genes and DNA. TCRdb, not the authors, supplied the V and J calls. Recorded for this sample are about 320,000 distinct CDR3 sequences; roughly two thirds of them occurred a single time. The ten largest clones take up roughly 10% of the sample.

The source of the sample is a study of tumor-infiltrating lymphocytes in primary liver carcinoma (TCRdb year 2017). About the study as a whole: Surgical resection was performed in China between 2015 and March 2016 on about 5 patients with histopathologically diagnosed primary liver carcinoma. The five patients had tumors staged T1-T3 N0M0, with maximum diameters ranging from about 4 to 11 cm. The five patients, three men and two women aged 30 to 69 years, had hepatocellular carcinoma (four) or combined HCC and intrahepatic cholangiocarcinoma (one). Reproducibility between technical replicate repertoires was high, with correlation coefficients above 0.95 and mean shared-clone rates approximately 0.9. Samples yielded roughly 3.65 to 7.5 million productive TCRbeta reads; read depth did not differ significantly between tissue types. TCRbeta repertoire sequencing covered 35 specimens from 5 patients: about 25 tumor regions, 5 adjacent noncancerous liver tissues and 5 peripheral blood samples. For each liver tumor, the study sampled five regions along with adjacent normal tissue and blood, and applied TCRbeta repertoire sequencing, expression microarrays and whole-exome sequencing. What the research found in general, with its limitations: Only the TCR beta chain was sequenced, which likely underestimates true repertoire diversity because unpaired alpha chains were not captured. The study included only a handful of patients, and the authors note findings should be validated in a larger study. Consistent with antigen-driven expansion, pairs of tumor regions showed higher repertoire overlap (mean roughly 35%) than either tumor-adjacent pairs (approximately 17%) or tumor-blood pairs (about 14%). Bulk unsorted samples precluded comparing CD4+ and CD8+ T cell repertoires. The top 250 clones accounted for a significantly greater share of the repertoire in tumors than in blood (p = 0.039).

RNA from unsorted whole blood was extracted with TRIzol reagent, and germline DNA was obtained with the DNeasy Blood & Tissue kit. At the time of sampling, the patients had chronic HBV infection and had not received any treatment. Before surgery, 3.5 to 4 milliliters of peripheral blood were drawn into K2EDTA tubes. The receptor's source is a man aged 35 to 55 with primary liver carcinoma and hepatitis B virus infection. Sequenced sample: peripheral blood.

The CDR3 amino acid sequence is: CASSYSIGREQYF. The DNA is TGTGCCAGCAGTTACTCGATTGGCAGGGAGCAGTACTTC. The V gene is TRBV6-2 or TRBV6-3 and the J gene is TRBJ2-7, with an unclear D gene assignment. V drops 0 bases and J drops 7 bases, leaving 10 bases in between. Spanning cysteine to phenylalanine, the CDR3 consists of 13 amino acids. The sequence is cut down to CDR3 DNA, 39 bases in frame from base 1. CDR1 MNHEY and CDR2 SVGEGT were looked up in the germline V gene.